This record concerns one T cell receptor beta chain sequence. These data come from a study of blood T cell repertoires in COVID-19. The overall study: PBMCs, B-cell-depleted T cells, or T cells provided the cDNA or gDNA that made up the material.

In the original workflow: Amplification from reference gene primers served as the basis for estimated nucleated cell counts. The table came from immunoSEQ multiplex PCR; TCRdb's copy has only in-frame clones and leaves some out. V, J and clone size were drawn from that table, and D and trimming were deduced from the DNA. The table shows some 250,000 clones, with roughly nine tenths occurring only once. The V gene's germline CDR1 is MDHEN and CDR2 SYDVKM. The CDR3 has 13 amino acids. With 6 bases removed from V and 8 bases from J, the gap between germline ends came to 14 bases. J is TRBJ2-1 and V is TRBV28; a weak D match, TRBD1 (5 bases). The clonotype comes from a man aged 55-75 years with acute or convalescent COVID-19. Sequenced: peripheral blood. CDR3: CASRMSRGDEQFF. DNA of the CDR3: TGTGCCAGCAGGATGTCTAGGGGCGATGAGCAGTTCTTC. The full variable domain, with the rest looked up from reference TRBV28 and TRBJ2-1, is DVKVTQSSRYLVKRTGEKVFLECVQDMDHENMFWYRQDPGLGLRLIYFSYDVKMKEKGDIPEGYSVSREKKERFSLILESASTNQTSMYLCASRMSRGDEQFFGPGTRLTVL.